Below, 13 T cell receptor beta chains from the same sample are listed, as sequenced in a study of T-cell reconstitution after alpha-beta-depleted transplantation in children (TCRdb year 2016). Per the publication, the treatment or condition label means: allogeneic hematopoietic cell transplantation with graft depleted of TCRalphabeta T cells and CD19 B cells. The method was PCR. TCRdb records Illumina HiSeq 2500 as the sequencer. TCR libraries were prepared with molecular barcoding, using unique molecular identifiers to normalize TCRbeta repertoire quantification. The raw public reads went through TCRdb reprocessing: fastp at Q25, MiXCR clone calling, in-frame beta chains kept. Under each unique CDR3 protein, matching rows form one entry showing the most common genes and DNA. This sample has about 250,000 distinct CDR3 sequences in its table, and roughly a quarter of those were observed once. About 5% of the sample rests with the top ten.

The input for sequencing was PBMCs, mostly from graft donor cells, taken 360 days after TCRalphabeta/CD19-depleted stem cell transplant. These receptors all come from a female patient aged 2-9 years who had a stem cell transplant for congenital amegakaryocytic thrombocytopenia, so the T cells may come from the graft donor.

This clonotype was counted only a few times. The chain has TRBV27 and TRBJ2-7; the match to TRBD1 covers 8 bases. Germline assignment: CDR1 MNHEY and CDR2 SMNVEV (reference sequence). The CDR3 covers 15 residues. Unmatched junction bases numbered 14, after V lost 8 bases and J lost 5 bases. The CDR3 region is CASQKQTGAQDEQYF. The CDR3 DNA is TGTGCCAGCCAGAAACAGACAGGGGCCCAGGACGAGCAGTACTTC.

This CDR3 reads CASSFSSYRAGENEQFF. The CDR3 nucleotides are TGTGCCAGCAGCTTTAGTTCTTACCGAGCGGGAGAAAATGAGCAGTTCTTC. The chain carries TRBV11-2 and TRBJ2-1; 8 positions agree with TRBD2. The germline V gene encodes CDR1 SGHAT and CDR2 FQNNGV. The V segment lost 3 bases and the J segment 7 bases; nucleotides outside the gene matches: 14. This CDR3 spans 17 amino acids.

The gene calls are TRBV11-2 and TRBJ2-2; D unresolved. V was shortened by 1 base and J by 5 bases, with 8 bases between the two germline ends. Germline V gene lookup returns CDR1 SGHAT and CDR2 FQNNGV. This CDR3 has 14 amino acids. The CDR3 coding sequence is TGTGCCAGCAGCTTAGTAGTGAGAACCGGGGAGCTGTTTTTT. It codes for CASSLVVRTGELFF. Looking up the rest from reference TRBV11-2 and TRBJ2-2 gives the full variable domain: EAGVAQSPRYKIIEKRQSVAFWCNPISGHATLYWYQQILGQGPKLLIQFQNNGVVDDSQLPKDRFSAERLKGVDSTLKIQPAKLEDSAVYLCASSLVVRTGELFFGEGSRLTVL.

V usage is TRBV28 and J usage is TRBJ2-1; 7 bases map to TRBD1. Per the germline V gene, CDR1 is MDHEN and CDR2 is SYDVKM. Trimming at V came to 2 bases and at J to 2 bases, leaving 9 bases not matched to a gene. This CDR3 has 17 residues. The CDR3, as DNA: TGTGCCAGCAGTTTAGCCCCCAGGGGGTCCCCCTACAATGAGCAGTTCTTC. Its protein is CASSLAPRGSPYNEQFF.

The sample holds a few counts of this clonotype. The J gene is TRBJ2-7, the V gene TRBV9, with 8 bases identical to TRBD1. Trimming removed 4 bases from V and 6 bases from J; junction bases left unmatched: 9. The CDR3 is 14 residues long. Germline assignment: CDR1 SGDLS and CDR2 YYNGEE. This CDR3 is CASSSGQGSGEQYF. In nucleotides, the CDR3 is TGTGCCAGCAGCTCCGGACAGGGATCTGGCGAGCAGTACTTC.

The CDR3 DNA is TGTGCCATCAGTGAGTCTGCTAGCGGATTCTACGAGCAGTACTTC. This codes for CAISESASGFYEQYF. The J gene is TRBJ2-7, the V gene TRBV10-3; 7 bases match TRBD2. Germline assignment: CDR1 ENHRY and CDR2 SYGVKD. V shed 0 bases and J 3 bases; nucleotides not matched to a gene: 5. CDR3 length: 15 amino acids.

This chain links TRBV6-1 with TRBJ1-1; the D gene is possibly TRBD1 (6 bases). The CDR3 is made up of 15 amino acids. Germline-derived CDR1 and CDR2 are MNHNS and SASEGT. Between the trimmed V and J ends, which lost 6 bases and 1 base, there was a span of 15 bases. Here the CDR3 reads CASSGQHFGNTEAFF. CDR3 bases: TGTGCCAGCAGCGGACAGCATTTTGGGAACACTGAAGCTTTCTTT.

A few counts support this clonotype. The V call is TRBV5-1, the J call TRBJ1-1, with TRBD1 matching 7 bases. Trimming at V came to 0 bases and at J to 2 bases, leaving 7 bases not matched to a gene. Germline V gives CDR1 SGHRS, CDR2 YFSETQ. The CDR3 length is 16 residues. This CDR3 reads CASSLVGGDANTEAFF. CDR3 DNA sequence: TGCGCCAGCAGCTTGGTAGGGGGCGATGCTAACACTGAAGCTTTCTTT.

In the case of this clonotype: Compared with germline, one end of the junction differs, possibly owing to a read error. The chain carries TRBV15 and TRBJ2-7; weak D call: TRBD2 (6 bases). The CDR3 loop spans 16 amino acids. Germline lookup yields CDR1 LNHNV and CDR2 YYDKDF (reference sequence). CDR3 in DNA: TGCGCCACCAGCAGAGAGAGGGGAGGAGGCTCCTACGAGCAGTACTTC. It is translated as CATSRERGGGSYEQYF.

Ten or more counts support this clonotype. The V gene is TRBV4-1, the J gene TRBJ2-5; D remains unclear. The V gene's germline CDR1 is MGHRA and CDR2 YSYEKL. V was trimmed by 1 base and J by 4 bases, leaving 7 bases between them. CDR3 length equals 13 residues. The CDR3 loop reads CASSQARPETQYF. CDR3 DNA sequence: TGCGCCAGCAGCCAAGCTAGGCCAGAGACCCAGTACTTC.

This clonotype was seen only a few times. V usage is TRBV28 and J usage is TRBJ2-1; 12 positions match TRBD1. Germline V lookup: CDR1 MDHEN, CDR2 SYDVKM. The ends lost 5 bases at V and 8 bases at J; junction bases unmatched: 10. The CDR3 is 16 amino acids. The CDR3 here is CASSLTGTGGIYEQFF. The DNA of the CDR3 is TGTGCCAGCAGTCTCACCGGGACAGGGGGCATCTATGAGCAGTTCTTC.

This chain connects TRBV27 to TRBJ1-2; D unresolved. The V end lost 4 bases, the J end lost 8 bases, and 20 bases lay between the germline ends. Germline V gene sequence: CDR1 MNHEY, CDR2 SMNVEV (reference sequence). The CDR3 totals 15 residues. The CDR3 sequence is CASSSIMDLTNGYTF. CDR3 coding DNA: TGTGCCAGCAGTTCCATCATGGACCTGACGAACGGCTACACCTTC.

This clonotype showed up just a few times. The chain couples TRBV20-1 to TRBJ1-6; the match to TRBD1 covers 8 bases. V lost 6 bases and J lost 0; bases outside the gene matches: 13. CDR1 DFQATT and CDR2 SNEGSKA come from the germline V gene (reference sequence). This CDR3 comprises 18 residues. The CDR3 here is CSAIRWGTGGSYNSPLHF. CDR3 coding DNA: TGCAGTGCCATTAGATGGGGCACAGGGGGCTCCTATAATTCACCCCTCCACTTT.